A selection of T cell receptor beta chains follows, all from one sample in a study of vaccination and CD4 T cells after COVID-19. MiXCR was run by TCRdb on the PCR reads, yielding one entry per CDR3 protein. This table holds over 10,000 distinct CDR3 sequences, 35% to 40% found once. Antigen specificity for these receptors is unknown. Sequencing was carried out using cultured CD4+ T cells from blood. These receptor sequences come from a human donor with COVID-19. CDR3s include the opening cysteine and the closing phenylalanine or tryptophan. Each record gives: J gene, D gene, clone size, V gene, CDR3 protein, CDR3 DNA. A D gene is named only where the DNA matches it firmly. A row's size may be missing; if present it is once, few, many or a size class.

TRBJ1-1 | . | . | TRBV2 | CASRVNTEAFF | TGTGCCAGCAGAGTTAACACTGAAGCTTTCTTT
TRBJ2-5 | TRBD1 | few | TRBV6-1 | CASARTGETQYF | TGTGCCAGCGCCAGGACAGGAGAGACCCAGTACTTC
TRBJ2-5 | . | . | TRBV7-2 | CASSPPGTSETQYF | TGTGCCAGCAGCCCCCCCGGGACCTCAGAGACCCAGTACTTC
TRBJ1-6 | . | few | TRBV28 | CASSSGQYRPPLHF | TGTGCCAGCAGTTCTGGACAGTATCGTCCACCCCTCCACTTT
TRBJ2-5 | . | few | TRBV7-6 | CASSSDRPETQYF | TGTGCCAGCAGCTCCGACCGGCCAGAGACCCAGTACTTC
TRBJ1-1 | TRBD1 | few | TRBV6-1 | CASRRGTGGDTEAFF | TGTGCCAGCAGAAGAGGGACAGGCGGGGACACTGAAGCTTTCTTT
TRBJ1-1 | . | . | TRBV6-1 | CASRSERNTEAFF | TGTGCCAGCAGATCGGAGAGGAACACTGAAGCTTTCTTT
TRBJ2-5 | . | . | TRBV6-2/TRBV6-3 | CASSYSTSGGAQGRETQYF | TGTGCCAGCAGTTACTCGACGTCGGGCGGTGCCCAGGGCCGAGAGACCCAGTACTTC
TRBJ1-5 | . | few | TRBV20-1 | CSAPRGGLASNQPQHF | TGCAGTGCACCGAGGGGTGGGCTCGCTAGCAATCAGCCCCAGCATTTT
TRBJ1-2 | . | . | TRBV6-1 | CASSDRGGYGYTF | TGTGCCAGCAGTGACAGGGGAGGCTATGGCTACACCTTC
TRBJ1-1 | . | . | TRBV12-3/TRBV12-4 | CASSSGGITFF | TGTGCCAGCAGTTCTGGGGGGATAACTTTCTTT
TRBJ2-5 | . | few | TRBV10-2 | CASRTGWETQYF | TGCGCCAGCAGGACTGGTTGGGAGACCCAGTACTTC
TRBJ2-5 | . | . | TRBV7-2 | CASRSRVVGTQYF | TGTGCCAGCAGGAGTCGGGTCGTAGGGACCCAGTACTTC
TRBJ1-6 | . | few | TRBV20-1 | CSAGRGFSPLHF | TGCAGTGCCGGCAGGGGCTTTTCACCCCTCCACTTT
TRBJ1-6 | TRBD1 | . | TRBV3-1 | CASSPFGQASSPLHF | TGTGCCAGCAGCCCCTTCGGACAGGCAAGTTCACCCCTCCACTTT
TRBJ2-7 | . | few | TRBV19 | CASSIGGEQYF | TGTGCCAGTAGTATAGGGGGCGAGCAGTACTTC
TRBJ1-3 | . | . | TRBV29-1 | CSVGNGNTIYF | TGCAGCGTTGGGAATGGAAACACCATATATTTT
TRBJ2-5 | TRBD2 | once | TRBV5-6 | CASSLAGGPGETQYF | TGTGCCAGCAGCCTAGCGGGGGGGCCGGGAGAGACCCAGTACTTC
TRBJ1-1 | TRBD1 | . | TRBV6-1 | CASSGGTGRRDTEAFF | TGTGCCAGCAGTGGTGGGACAGGGCGTCGAGACACTGAAGCTTTCTTT
TRBJ1-1 | . | . | TRBV6-5 | CASSYSRSNTEAFF | TGTGCCAGCAGTTACTCGCGGTCGAACACTGAAGCTTTCTTT
TRBJ1-1 | . | few | TRBV7-9 | CASSRRSGSNTEAFF | TGTGCCAGCAGCAGGAGGTCGGGATCGAACACTGAAGCTTTCTTT
TRBJ1-6 | . | once | TRBV7-8 | CASSLGLAGAGNSPLHF | TGTGCCAGCAGCTTAGGGCTCGCGGGGGCCGGTAATTCACCCCTCCACTTT
TRBJ1-4 | . | medium-sized | TRBV14 | CASSQGIRKTATNEKLFF | TGTGCCAGCAGCCAGGGGATCCGTAAGACGGCAACTAATGAAAAACTGTTTTTT
TRBJ2-7 | TRBD1 | . | TRBV7-2 | CASSLGQGMYEQYF | TGTGCCAGCAGCTTAGGACAGGGAATGTACGAGCAGTACTTC
TRBJ1-6 | . | . | TRBV7-2 | CASSSPGVISPLHF | TGTGCCAGCAGCTCCCCAGGGGTTATCTCACCCCTCCACTTT
TRBJ2-3 | . | . | TRBV7-3 | CASSLTGTGSGGARDTQYF | TGTGCCAGCAGCTTAACGGGGACAGGGAGCGGGGGGGCCCGAGATACGCAGTATTTT
TRBJ2-5 | TRBD1 | . | TRBV28 | CASRGTGRGETQYF | TGTGCCAGCAGGGGGACAGGGCGGGGGGAGACCCAGTACTTC
TRBJ2-1 | TRBD2 | . | TRBV2 | CASSGTSGAYNEQFF | TGTGCCAGCAGCGGGACTAGCGGGGCCTACAATGAGCAGTTCTTC
TRBJ1-5 | . | . | TRBV6-1 | CASSEVSGFGNQPQHF | TGTGCCAGCAGTGAAGTGTCGGGGTTCGGCAATCAGCCCCAGCATTTT
TRBJ2-7 | . | . | TRBV29-1 | CSVEGPLGSYEQYF | TGCAGCGTTGAAGGCCCCTTGGGGTCCTACGAGCAGTACTTC
TRBJ2-1 | TRBD2 | . | TRBV11-2 | CASSLGLAGGSSYNEQFF | TGTGCCAGCAGCCTAGGACTAGCGGGGGGGAGCTCCTACAATGAGCAGTTCTTC
TRBJ2-1 | TRBD2 | . | TRBV4-3 | CASSQDAVPREDEQFF | TGCGCCAGCAGCCAAGATGCGGTCCCGCGGGAGGATGAGCAGTTCTTC
TRBJ2-1 | . | . | TRBV24-1 | CATSGQASNNEQFF | TGTGCCACCAGTGGTCAGGCTTCTAACAATGAGCAGTTCTTC
TRBJ1-4 | TRBD1 | . | TRBV20-1 | CSARLGQGGEKLFF | TGCAGTGCTAGATTAGGACAGGGAGGTGAAAAACTGTTTTTT
TRBJ2-3 | TRBD2 | . | TRBV9 | CASSVGAGGFTDTQYF | TGTGCCAGCAGCGTAGGGGCGGGGGGATTCACAGATACGCAGTATTTT
TRBJ2-1 | TRBD1 | . | TRBV5-1 | CASSLATGGTLGEQFF | TGCGCCAGCAGCTTGGCGACAGGGGGTACCCTAGGTGAGCAGTTCTTC
TRBJ1-1 | . | . | TRBV12-5 | CASALQGNTEAFF | TGTGCTAGTGCTTTACAGGGGAACACTGAAGCTTTCTTT
TRBJ1-5 | . | few | TRBV18 | CASSTQPGGNQPQHF | TGTGCCAGCTCAACTCAGCCAGGGGGCAATCAGCCCCAGCATTTT
TRBJ2-1 | . | . | TRBV24-1 | CATSDQTKPDNEQFF | TGTGCCACCAGTGATCAAACGAAACCGGACAATGAGCAGTTCTTC
TRBJ2-7 | TRBD2 | . | TRBV7-2 | CASSSSLSGGTYEQYF | TGTGCCAGCAGCTCCTCTCTCAGCGGGGGAACCTACGAGCAGTACTTC
TRBJ2-5 | . | . | TRBV19 | CASSQSRDGVETQYF | TGTGCCAGTAGTCAAAGCAGGGATGGGGTAGAGACCCAGTACTTC
TRBJ1-2 | . | few | TRBV6-1 | CASSAWTNYGYTF | TGTGCCAGCAGTGCCTGGACAAACTATGGCTACACCTTC
TRBJ2-4 | . | . | TRBV19 | CASSIPNLAKNIQYF | TGTGCCAGTAGTATACCTAACTTAGCCAAAAACATTCAGTACTTC
TRBJ1-6 | . | . | TRBV24-1 | CATSSGSDNSPLHF | TGTGCCACCAGTTCAGGGAGTGATAATTCACCCCTCCACTTT